These T cell receptor beta chains were read from a single sample in a study of T cells expressing NK-cell markers. TCRdb re-called the 5' RACE reads, yielding one record per CDR3 amino acid sequence without DNA. This table holds 300,000 to 450,000 distinct CDR3 sequences. Material for sequencing was blood T cells: a sorted CD56 or NKG2C T cell subset, CD4+ or CD8+ T cells, or bulk PBMC T cells (not recorded which). Source of these receptors: a man aged 18 to 69 in good health. Both conserved end residues are part of each CDR3.

CDR3aa: CASSFTSGGRSYNEQFF
v_gene: TRBV7-2
j_gene: TRBJ2-1

CDR3aa: CASSFRQGRNTGELFF
v_gene: TRBV12-3/TRBV12-4
j_gene: TRBJ2-2

CDR3aa: CSAPLAGGTDTQYF
v_gene: TRBV29-1
j_gene: TRBJ2-3

CDR3aa: CSARGGAATYNEQFF
v_gene: TRBV20-1
j_gene: TRBJ2-1

CDR3aa: CASSARQDTEAFF
v_gene: TRBV5-5
j_gene: TRBJ1-1

CDR3aa: CASRLQGLAGEQFF
v_gene: TRBV6-5
j_gene: TRBJ2-1

CDR3aa: CASSKPGGGGDTQYF
v_gene: TRBV5-4
j_gene: TRBJ2-3

CDR3aa: CASSRGQLADSYEQYF
v_gene: TRBV10-2
j_gene: TRBJ2-7

CDR3aa: CAISESLTSGPLGYEQFF
v_gene: TRBV10-3
j_gene: TRBJ2-1

CDR3aa: CSARVASGGGVSYNEQFF
v_gene: TRBV20-1
j_gene: TRBJ2-1

CDR3aa: CASSFYRGRSQPQHF
v_gene: TRBV28
j_gene: TRBJ1-5

CDR3aa: CASSEDRGSSGNTIYF
v_gene: TRBV5-6
j_gene: TRBJ1-3

CDR3aa: CASSLGDRMKGEQYF
v_gene: TRBV5-1
j_gene: TRBJ2-7

CDR3aa: CASSQKTIYPGYTF
v_gene: TRBV3-1
j_gene: TRBJ1-2

CDR3aa: CASSLGGQNTGELFF
v_gene: TRBV7-2
j_gene: TRBJ2-2

CDR3aa: CASSRGVGGRDTQYF
v_gene: TRBV7-2
j_gene: TRBJ2-3

CDR3aa: CASREGTLGTDTQYF
v_gene: TRBV12-3/TRBV12-4
j_gene: TRBJ2-3

CDR3aa: CASSKLAGETQYF
v_gene: TRBV2
j_gene: TRBJ2-5

CDR3aa: CSARKIEQMNTEAFF
v_gene: TRBV20-1
j_gene: TRBJ1-1

CDR3aa: CASSYSTLFVRGGPDTQYF
v_gene: TRBV6-5
j_gene: TRBJ2-3

CDR3aa: CASSTSFSGKLFF
v_gene: TRBV9
j_gene: TRBJ1-4

CDR3aa: CASSFRPGTDTQYF
v_gene: TRBV12-3/TRBV12-4
j_gene: TRBJ2-3

CDR3aa: CASSRLPGSYPMGNEQFF
v_gene: TRBV11-1
j_gene: TRBJ2-1

CDR3aa: CASSEEKGPGYTGELFF
v_gene: TRBV6-1
j_gene: TRBJ2-2

CDR3aa: CASSLATGTRAYEQYF
v_gene: TRBV5-1
j_gene: TRBJ2-7

CDR3aa: CASRATSGDEQFF
v_gene: TRBV12-3/TRBV12-4
j_gene: TRBJ2-1

CDR3aa: CASSSDLRGSEQYF
v_gene: TRBV7-9
j_gene: TRBJ2-7

CDR3aa: CASSVVRGLGTEAFF
v_gene: TRBV9
j_gene: TRBJ1-1

CDR3aa: CASSPGGQGNQPQHF
v_gene: TRBV28
j_gene: TRBJ1-5

CDR3aa: CSARWAGLWDSPLHF
v_gene: TRBV20-1
j_gene: TRBJ1-6

CDR3aa: CASSGPGQENTGELFF
v_gene: TRBV5-1
j_gene: TRBJ2-2

CDR3aa: CATSDPGTVDTQYF
v_gene: TRBV24-1
j_gene: TRBJ2-3

CDR3aa: CASSQVWRGSNYNEQFF
v_gene: TRBV3-1
j_gene: TRBJ2-1

CDR3aa: CATRLAGGPPTDTQYF
v_gene: TRBV6-1
j_gene: TRBJ2-3

CDR3aa: CASSGLAGGPGDEQFF
v_gene: TRBV6-1
j_gene: TRBJ2-1